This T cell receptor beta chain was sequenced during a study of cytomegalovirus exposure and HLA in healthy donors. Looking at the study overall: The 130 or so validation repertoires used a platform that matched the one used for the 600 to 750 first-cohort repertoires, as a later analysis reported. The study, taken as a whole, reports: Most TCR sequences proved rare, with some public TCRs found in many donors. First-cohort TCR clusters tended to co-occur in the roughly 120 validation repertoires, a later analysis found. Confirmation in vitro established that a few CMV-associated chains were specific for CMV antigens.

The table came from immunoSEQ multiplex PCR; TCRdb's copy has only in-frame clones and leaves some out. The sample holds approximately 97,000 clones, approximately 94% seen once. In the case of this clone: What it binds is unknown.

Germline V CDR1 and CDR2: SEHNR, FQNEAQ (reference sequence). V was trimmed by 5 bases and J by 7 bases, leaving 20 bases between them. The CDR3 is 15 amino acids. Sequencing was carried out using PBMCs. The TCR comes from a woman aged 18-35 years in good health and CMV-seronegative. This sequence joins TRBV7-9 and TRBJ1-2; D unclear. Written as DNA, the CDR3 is TGTGCCAGCAGCCCCACCCCTGCGGCGGAAGGTGGCTACACCTTC. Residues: CASSPTPAAEGGYTF.